These T cell receptor beta chains were read from a single sample in a study of CD8+ T cells in alopecia areata. Clones were read by immunoSEQ multiplex PCR, and TCRdb kept only the in-frame ones, dropping some. This table has 150,000 to 200,000 clones, 60% to 70% appearing once. This specimen consisted of CD4+ T cells sorted from blood, obtained at week 4, from a patient treated with tofacitinib. Receptor source: a human donor with alopecia areata. The CDR3 runs from the conserved cysteine through the conserved F or W. The order of the fields is D gene, clone size, V gene, J gene, CDR3 protein, CDR3 DNA. A D gene is named only where the DNA matches it firmly. Rows may omit the clone size; those that give it use once, few, many or a size class.

NA	few	TRBV2	TRBJ2-3	CASSAAGTYTDTQYF	TGTGCCAGCAGTGCAGCCGGAACCTACACAGATACGCAGTATTTT
NA	few	TRBV18	TRBJ2-5	CASSPRVAVETQYF	TGTGCCAGCTCACCCCGGGTGGCGGTAGAGACCCAGTACTTC
NA	NA	TRBV15	TRBJ2-7	CATSRHAQGSYEQYF	TGTGCCACCAGCAGGCATGCCCAGGGTAGCTACGAGCAGTACTTC
NA	few	TRBV7-9	TRBJ2-3	CASSSTGEGDTQYF	TGTGCCAGCAGCTCGACAGGAGAGGGAGATACGCAGTATTTT
NA	NA	TRBV7-9	TRBJ1-2	CASSLGGYGGYTF	TGTGCCAGCAGCCTCGGCGGGTACGGGGGCTACACCTTC
NA	few	TRBV29-1	TRBJ2-1	CSVEGRGSRGYNEQFF	TGCAGCGTTGAAGGTCGGGGGTCCCGGGGTTACAATGAGCAGTTCTTC
NA	few	TRBV5-1	TRBJ1-1	CASSLDRHSNTEAFF	TGCGCCAGCAGCTTGGACCGACACTCCAACACTGAAGCTTTCTTT
TRBD1	few	TRBV28	TRBJ1-6	CASRTGGTDSPLHF	TGTGCCAGCAGGACAGGGGGAACGGATTCACCCCTCCACTTT
NA	NA	TRBV5-1	TRBJ2-5	CASSLGGSTFQETQYF	TGCGCCAGCAGCTTGGGTGGGAGCACCTTCCAAGAGACCCAGTACTTC
TRBD1	NA	TRBV5-4	TRBJ1-5	CASSLPIETGELSSNQPQHF	TGTGCCAGCAGCTTACCAATAGAGACAGGGGAGTTATCAAGCAATCAGCCCCAGCATTTT
NA	NA	TRBV27	TRBJ2-1	CASSFWGLSDNEQFF	TGTGCCAGCAGTTTTTGGGGACTCTCCGACAATGAGCAGTTCTTC
NA	NA	TRBV13	TRBJ1-6	CASSLGARNSPLHF	TGTGCCAGCAGCTTAGGGGCGCGAAATTCACCCCTCCACTTT
TRBD1	few	TRBV28	TRBJ2-1	CASSRDRGNEQFF	TGTGCCAGCAGTCGGGACAGGGGAAATGAGCAGTTCTTC
TRBD2	NA	TRBV27	TRBJ2-1	CASSPRLAALVDNEQFF	TGTGCCAGCAGTCCCAGACTAGCGGCCCTGGTTGACAATGAGCAGTTCTTC
NA	NA	TRBV20-1	TRBJ1-2	CSARDWPAVLF	TGCAGTGCTAGAGATTGGCCGGCGGTACTCTTC
NA	few	TRBV2	TRBJ2-7	CASSGIQWISYEQYF	TGTGCCAGCAGTGGTATACAGTGGATTTCCTACGAGCAGTACTTC
TRBD2	NA	TRBV6-5	TRBJ2-7	CASSSSRTSVYF	TGTGCCAGCAGTTCCTCTAGGACTAGCGTGTACTTC
TRBD1	NA	TRBV30	TRBJ2-5	CAWSRQGGETQYF	TGTGCCTGGAGCAGACAGGGCGGCGAGACCCAGTACTTC
NA	NA	TRBV5-4	TRBJ2-5	CASSLVGHLYQETQYF	TGTGCCAGCAGCTTGGTGGGACACCTGTACCAAGAGACCCAGTACTTC
NA	NA	TRBV29-1	TRBJ2-3	CSVATGTQYF	TGCAGCGTTGCCACAGGAACGCAGTATTTT
NA	NA	TRBV5-4	TRBJ1-6	CASSPQVSRNSPLHF	TGTGCCAGCAGCCCGCAGGTGTCTCGGAATTCACCCCTCCACTTT